The source of this TCR beta chain is a study of T cell responses to AZD1222 COVID-19 vaccine (TCRdb year 2021). General notes on the study: AZD1222 recipients whose second dose came at about 4 weeks and those whose second dose came at about 12 weeks were combined into one group, since spike-specific TCR depth and breadth did not differ between the two schedules. Trial participants were enrolled by age into subgroups of 18-55, 56-69 and 70-plus years, and about 150, 27 and 61 TCR-sequenced participants, respectively, were included in these subgroups. A total of roughly 240 trial participants underwent TCR sequencing, of whom 200 to 220 received two doses of AZD1222 and around 26 received two doses of the MenACWY control vaccine. The full study reports these points: Reportedly, close to half of the unique spike-specific TCRs recognized epitopes lying outside the regions that are mutated in the B.1.351 and B.1.1.7 variants. After two AZD1222 doses, spike-specific TCR breadth and depth were significantly higher than at day 0 and than in MenACWY recipients. Because no day 14 peak-response samples were available, the repertoires could be characterized only after the peak T cell response. Participants were mostly white British and included more females than males, and it was suggested by the authors that clonal diversity may have been underestimated. In the small 56-69-year group, the increase in depth fell short of significance, most likely because of low power. Only five to seven AZD1222 recipients were SARS-CoV-2 seropositive at baseline, limiting conclusions about previously exposed vaccinees. Vaccine-associated CD4 TCRs spanned the whole spike protein, with dominant responses in regions 160-218 and 743-854.

The CDR3 regions of human TCRbeta chains were analyzed by immunosequencing. On the authors' methods: TCRs in the repertoires were compared against a reference library of SARS-CoV-2-specific TCRs that had been generated with the MIRA antigen-specificity platform. Breadth meant the fraction of unique TCRs that were SARS-CoV-2-associated, whereas depth meant the fraction of total T cells that were SARS-CoV-2-associated. Using the MIRA data, each spike-specific TCR was mapped to the spike region that the TCR reacts to and placed in a CD4 or CD8 class. Log10-transformed breadth and depth values were compared by one-way ANOVA with Sidak's multiple comparisons tests. Drawn from immuneACCESS, this table holds only the in-frame rearrangements with V and J called that TCRdb kept. Clones are partly lost; checked studies trace under half to an unresolved V gene and leave the rest unexplained. That table supplies the V and J calls and clone size; D and trimming were determined from the DNA. The table for this sample lists 100,000 to 150,000 clones; approximately 88% of them were counted only once. The ten biggest clones cover roughly 6.3% of the sample.

The time point label of this sample denotes: baseline before first vaccination. The vaccinee samples were drawn from two UK trials, COV001 and COV002, one of which was a single-blind randomized controlled phase 2/3 trial testing AZD1222 (ChAdOx1 nCoV-19) in healthy adults. For TCRbeta chain sequencing, PBMC samples from trial participants were taken at day 0 and at day 28 after the second dose. Concerning this clone itself: The antigen this receptor binds is unknown. No base qualities exist here, and no much larger clone lies one base off it.

CDR1 and CDR2 (SGHTA, FQGNSA) derive from the germline V gene. Trimming takes 5 bases from V and 7 bases from J, and the germline ends sit 5 bases apart. The CDR3 goes from the cysteine to the phenylalanine over 11 residues. Here the CDR3 DNA is all that survives: 33 bases in frame from base 1. The sample was peripheral blood, taken on day 0 of AZD1222 vaccination. The TCR sequence derives from an adult in good health. The chain is made from TRBV7-2 and TRBJ2-2; the D gene cannot be resolved reliably. The CDR3 is CASSTLGELFF. The sequenced DNA is TGTGCCAGCAGCACTCTCGGGGAGCTGTTTTTT.